This TCR beta chain was recovered during a study of molecular identifiers for immune sequencing clone quantification. Background on the study: Sequencing covered four of five parts into which replicate RNA from about 21,000 or 97,000 naive CD8 cells was split.

The CDR3 sequence is 13 residues long. Deletions cut 5 bases from V and 1 base from J, with 11 bases between. Germline CDR1 reads SQVTM; CDR2 reads ANQGSEA. TCRdb analysed the PCR reads with MiXCR anew, one entry per CDR3 protein. The sample records over 600,000 distinct CDR3 sequences, about 20% being singletons. This clonotype was observed at least ten times. The chain joins TRBV29-1 to TRBJ1-1; D remains unclear. The sequenced sample consisted of naive CD8+ T cells from blood, with Jurkat cell RNA spiked in. Subset of the sample: FACS-sorted CD8+CD4-CCR7+CD45RA+ naive T cells. The receptor comes from a human donor in good health. Some libraries in this study had Jurkat cell RNA spiked in. In DNA, the CDR3 is TGCAGCGTTTTGTGGCGGAGGAACACTGAAGCTTTCTTT. Amino acid sequence: CSVLWRRNTEAFF.